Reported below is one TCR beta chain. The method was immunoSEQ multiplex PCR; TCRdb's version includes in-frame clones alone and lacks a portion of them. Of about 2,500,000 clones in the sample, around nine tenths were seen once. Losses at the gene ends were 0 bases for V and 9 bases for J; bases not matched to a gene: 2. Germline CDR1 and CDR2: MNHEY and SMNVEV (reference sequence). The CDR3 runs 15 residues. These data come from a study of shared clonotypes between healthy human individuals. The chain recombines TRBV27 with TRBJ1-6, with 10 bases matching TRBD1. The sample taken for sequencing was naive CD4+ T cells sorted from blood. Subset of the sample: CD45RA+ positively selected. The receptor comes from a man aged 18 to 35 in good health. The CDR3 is CASSLSGTGVSPLHF. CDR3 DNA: TGTGCCAGCAGTTTATCCGGGACAGGGGTTTCACCCCTCCACTTT.